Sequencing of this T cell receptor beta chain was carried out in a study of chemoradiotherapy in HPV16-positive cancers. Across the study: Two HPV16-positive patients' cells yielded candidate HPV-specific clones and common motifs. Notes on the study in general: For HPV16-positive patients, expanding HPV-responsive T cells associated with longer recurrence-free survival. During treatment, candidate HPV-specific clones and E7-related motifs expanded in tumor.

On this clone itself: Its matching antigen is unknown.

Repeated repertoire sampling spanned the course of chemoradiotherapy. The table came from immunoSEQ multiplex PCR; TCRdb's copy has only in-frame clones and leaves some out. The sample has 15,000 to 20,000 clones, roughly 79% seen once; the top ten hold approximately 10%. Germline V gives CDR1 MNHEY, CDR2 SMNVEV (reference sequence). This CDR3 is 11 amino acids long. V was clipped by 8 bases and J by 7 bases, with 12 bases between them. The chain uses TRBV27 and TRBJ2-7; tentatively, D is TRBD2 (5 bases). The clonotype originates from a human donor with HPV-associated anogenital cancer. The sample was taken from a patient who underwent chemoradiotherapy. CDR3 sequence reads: CASGSGAEQYF. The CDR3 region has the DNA TGTGCCAGCGGGAGCGGTGCGGAGCAGTACTTC.